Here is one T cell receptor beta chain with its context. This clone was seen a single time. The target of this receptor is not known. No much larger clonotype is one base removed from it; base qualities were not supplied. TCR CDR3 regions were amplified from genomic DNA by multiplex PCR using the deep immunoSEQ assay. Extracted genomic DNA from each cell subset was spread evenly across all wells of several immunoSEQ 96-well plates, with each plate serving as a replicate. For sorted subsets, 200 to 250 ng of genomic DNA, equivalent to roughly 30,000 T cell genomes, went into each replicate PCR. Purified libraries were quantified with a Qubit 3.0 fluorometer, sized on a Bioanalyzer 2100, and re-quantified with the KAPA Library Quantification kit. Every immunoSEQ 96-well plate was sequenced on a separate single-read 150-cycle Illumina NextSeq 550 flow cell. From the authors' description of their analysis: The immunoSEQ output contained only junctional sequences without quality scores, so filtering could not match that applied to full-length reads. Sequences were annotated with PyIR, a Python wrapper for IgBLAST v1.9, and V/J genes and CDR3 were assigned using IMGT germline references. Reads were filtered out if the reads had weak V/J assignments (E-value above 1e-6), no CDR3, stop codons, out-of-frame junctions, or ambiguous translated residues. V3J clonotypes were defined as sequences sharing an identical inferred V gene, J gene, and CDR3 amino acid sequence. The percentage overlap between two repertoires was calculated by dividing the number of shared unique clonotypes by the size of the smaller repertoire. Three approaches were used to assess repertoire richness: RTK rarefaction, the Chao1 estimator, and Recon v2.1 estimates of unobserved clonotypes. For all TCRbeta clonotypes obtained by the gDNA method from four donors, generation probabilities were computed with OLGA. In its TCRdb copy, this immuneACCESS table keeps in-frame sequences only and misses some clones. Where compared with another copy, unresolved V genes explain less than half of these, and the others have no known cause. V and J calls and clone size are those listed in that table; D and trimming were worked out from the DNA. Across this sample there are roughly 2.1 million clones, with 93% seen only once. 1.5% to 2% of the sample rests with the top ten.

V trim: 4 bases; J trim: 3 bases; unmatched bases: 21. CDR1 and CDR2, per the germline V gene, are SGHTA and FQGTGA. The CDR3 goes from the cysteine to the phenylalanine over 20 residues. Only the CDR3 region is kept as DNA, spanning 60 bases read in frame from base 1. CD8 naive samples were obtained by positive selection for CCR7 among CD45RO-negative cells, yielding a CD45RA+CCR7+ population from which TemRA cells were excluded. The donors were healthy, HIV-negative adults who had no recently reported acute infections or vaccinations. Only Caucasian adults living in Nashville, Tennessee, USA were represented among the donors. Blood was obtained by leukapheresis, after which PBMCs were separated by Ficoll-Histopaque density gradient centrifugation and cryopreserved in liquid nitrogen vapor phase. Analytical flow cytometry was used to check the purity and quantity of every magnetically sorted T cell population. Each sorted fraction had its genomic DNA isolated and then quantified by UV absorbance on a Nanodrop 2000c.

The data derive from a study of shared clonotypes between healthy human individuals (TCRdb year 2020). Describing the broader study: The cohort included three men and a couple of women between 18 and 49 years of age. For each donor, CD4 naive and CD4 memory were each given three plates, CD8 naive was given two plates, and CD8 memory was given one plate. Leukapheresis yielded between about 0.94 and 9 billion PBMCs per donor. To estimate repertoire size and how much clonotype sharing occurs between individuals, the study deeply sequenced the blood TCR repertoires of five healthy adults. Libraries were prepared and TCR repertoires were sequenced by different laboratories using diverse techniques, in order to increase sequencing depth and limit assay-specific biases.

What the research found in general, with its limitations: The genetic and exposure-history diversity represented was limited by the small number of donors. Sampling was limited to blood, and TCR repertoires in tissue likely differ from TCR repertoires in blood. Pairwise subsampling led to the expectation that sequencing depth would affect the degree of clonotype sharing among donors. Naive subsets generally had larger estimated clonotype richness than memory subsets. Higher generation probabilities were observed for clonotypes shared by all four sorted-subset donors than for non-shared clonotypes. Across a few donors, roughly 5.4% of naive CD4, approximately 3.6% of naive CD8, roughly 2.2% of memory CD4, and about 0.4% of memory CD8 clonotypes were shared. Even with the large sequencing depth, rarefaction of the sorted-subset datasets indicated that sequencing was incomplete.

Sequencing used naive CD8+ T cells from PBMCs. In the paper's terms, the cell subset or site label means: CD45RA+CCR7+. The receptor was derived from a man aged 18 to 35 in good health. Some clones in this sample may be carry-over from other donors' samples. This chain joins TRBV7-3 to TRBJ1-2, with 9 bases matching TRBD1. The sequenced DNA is TGTGCCAGCAGCTCCCCGGGACAGGGCTTTGGGAGAGAGTTCGACTATGGCTACACCTTC. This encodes CASSSPGQGFGREFDYGYTF.